This TCR beta chain was sequenced during a study of OX40 agonist ivuxolimab in advanced cancers. This clone appeared a single time. The CDR3 loop spans 15 amino acids. V was pared by 2 bases and J by 1 base, with 8 bases between. Germline loops: CDR1 MGHRA, CDR2 YSYEKL. TCRdb's table, derived via immunoSEQ multiplex PCR, lists solely in-frame clones and lacks some. The table has 30,000 to 35,000 clones, roughly 80% seen once. The sequence was obtained from an adult with an advanced solid tumor such as melanoma, head and neck, liver or kidney cancer. The sequencing here drew on CD4+ or CD8+ T cells sorted from blood, taken in a trial of the OX40 agonist ivuxolimab. J is TRBJ2-2 and V is TRBV4-1; no reliable D call. CDR3 amino acids: CASSQSTVNTGELFF. The CDR3 DNA is TGCGCCAGCAGCCAATCGACGGTGAACACCGGGGAGCTGTTTTTT.